One and the same sample provided the 23 T cell receptor beta chains below, sequenced in a study of blood T cell repertoires in COVID-19 (dated by TCRdb to the early 2020s). Libraries were prepared through the immunoSEQ multiplex PCR assay. Held by TCRdb, this immuneACCESS table contains in-frame sequences only and omits some clones. Under half of the omission traces to an unresolved V gene where checked; the cause of the rest is unknown. The sample contains about 94,000 clones, 80% of them found a single time. Roughly a fifth of the sample is taken by the ten largest. Sample: peripheral blood. The receptors derive from a woman older than 75 with acute or convalescent COVID-19.

The chain joins TRBV14 to TRBJ1-1, with 7 bases fitting TRBD1. The CDR3 is made up of 14 amino acids. Losses at the gene ends were 4 bases for V and 3 bases for J; bases not matched to a gene: 5. CDR1 SGHDN and CDR2 FVKESK come from the germline V gene. CDR3 in amino acids: CASSRQGGDTEAFF. CDR3 DNA sequence: TGTGCCAGCAGCCGACAGGGAGGCGACACTGAAGCTTTCTTT.

The chain links TRBV5-8 to TRBJ2-2; tentatively, D is TRBD2 (7 bases). Looked up from germline, CDR1 is SGHTS and CDR2 is YDEGEE. This CDR3 comprises 14 residues. Deletions cut 4 bases from V and 6 bases from J, with 13 bases between. The CDR3 protein is CASSSRGAAGELFF. The CDR3 region has the DNA TGTGCCAGCAGCAGCCGGGGGGCGGCCGGGGAGCTGTTTTTT.

CDR3 residues: CASGLEGNSPLHF. The CDR3, as DNA: TGTGCTAGTGGTTTAGAGGGTAATTCACCCCTCCACTTT. This chain links TRBV12-5 with TRBJ1-6, with no clear D. This CDR3 has 13 amino acids. V was cut by 3 bases and J by 6 bases, with 6 bases left in between. Per germline, CDR1 LGHNT and CDR2 FRNRAP.

This clone was picked up a small number of times. The chain recombines TRBV4-2 with TRBJ2-1; a weak D match, TRBD1 (7 bases). Germline-derived CDR1 and CDR2 are LGHNA and YNFKEQ. This CDR3 has 20 amino acids. The V and J ends lost 1 base and 9 bases respectively, with 31 bases between them. The DNA for the CDR3 is TGTGCCAGCAGCCAAGTAGGGGGCTTAACCGGGACTTCTCTCGGGGTTGAGCAGTTCTTC. This translates into CASSQVGGLTGTSLGVEQFF.

Only one count was recorded for this clone. This chain joins TRBV5-1 and TRBJ2-1; 10 nucleotides line up with TRBD2. CDR3 length: 14 amino acids. J lost 4 bases, V lost 3 bases, and 1 base had no gene match. Germline CDR1 is SGHRS and CDR2 is YFSETQ. DNA of the CDR3: TGCGCCAGCAGCTCAGCGGGAGGGTACAATGAGCAGTTCTTC. It translates to CASSSAGGYNEQFF.

The table lists this clone with a count of one. The chain uses TRBV13 and TRBJ2-1, with TRBD2 matching over 9 bases. CDR1 and CDR2 (germline): PRHDT, FYEKMQ (reference sequence). J gave up 4 bases and V 1 base, and 5 bases lay outside the gene matches. The CDR3 sequence is 16 residues long. The CDR3 loop is CASSLEPLAGYNEQFF. CDR3 nucleotides: TGTGCCAGCAGCTTAGAGCCCCTAGCGGGGTACAATGAGCAGTTCTTC.

This clone was seen only once. The chain has TRBV5-1 and TRBJ2-1, with D possibly being TRBD2 (6 bases). Germline V lookup: CDR1 SGHRS, CDR2 YFSETQ. The length of the CDR3 is 13 residues. V lost 0 bases, J lost 13 bases, and 14 bases lay in between. The CDR3 nucleotides read TGCGCCAGCAGCTTGGCGGGCGGGATCGAACAGTTCTTC. It codes for CASSLAGGIEQFF. The complete variable domain, with remaining parts taken from reference TRBV5-1 and TRBJ2-1, reads KAGVTQTPRYLIKTRGQQVTLSCSPISGHRSVSWYQQTPGQGLQFLFEYFSETQRNKGNFPGRFSGRQFSNSRSEMNVSTLELGDSALYLCASSLAGGIEQFFGPGTRLTVL.

The chain uses TRBV12-2 and TRBJ1-5; the D call TRBD1 from the table was never checked on the DNA. TRBV12-2 corresponds to a pseudogene. The CDR3 runs 16 residues. The CDR3 loop is CASRLALTGGLQPQHF. The CDR3, as DNA: TGTGCAAGTCGCTTAGCGCTGACAGGGGGCTTGCAGCCCCAGCATTTT.

This sequence joins TRBV19 and TRBJ1-1; no firm D call. Germline V gene data show CDR1 as LNHDA and CDR2 as SQIVND (reference sequence). CDR3 length: 13 residues. V lost 3 bases and J lost 5, with 10 bases in between. CDR3 coding DNA: TGTGCCAGTAGTATTCGGGGAGAGACTGAAGCTTTCTTT. Protein sequence: CASSIRGETEAFF.

This clone turned up a few times. V is TRBV6-1 and J is TRBJ1-1; weak D call: TRBD1 (5 bases). Trimming shortened V by 2 bases and J by 8 bases, and 12 bases separated the two germline ends. CDR1 and CDR2 (germline): MNHNS, SASEGT. The CDR3 runs 13 residues. The CDR3 region is CASSELRAGEAFF. CDR3 in DNA: TGTGCCAGCAGTGAATTAAGGGCAGGGGAAGCTTTCTTT.

This chain connects TRBV5-1 to TRBJ2-5; 8 bases line up with TRBD1. After removal of 4 bases from V and 5 bases from J, the junction contained 10 bases not matched to a gene. Per germline, CDR1 SGHRS and CDR2 YFSETQ. This CDR3 has 15 residues. CDR3 in DNA: TGCGCCAGCAGCCTGACAGGGGCCTTTTTGGAGACCCAGTACTTC. The encoded protein is CASSLTGAFLETQYF.

This clone was seen a handful of times. The gene calls are TRBV25-1 and TRBJ1-2; D unresolved. The CDR3 spans 13 residues. Germline V gene lookup returns CDR1 MGHDK and CDR2 SYGVNS. Trimming removed 6 bases at V and 4 bases at J, with 12 bases between. The CDR3 reads CASRRGSSYGYTF. The CDR3 nucleotides are TGTGCCAGCAGACGCGGGAGTAGCTATGGCTACACCTTC.

The chain couples TRBV15 to TRBJ1-5; D is perhaps TRBD1 (6 bases). The length of the CDR3 is 14 residues. Trimming removed 4 bases at V and 2 bases at J, with 9 bases between. CDR1 is LNHNV, CDR2 YYDKDF, per germline (reference sequence). CDR3 loop: CATSNRQGNQPQHF. CDR3 in DNA: TGTGCCACCAGCAACCGACAGGGCAATCAGCCCCAGCATTTT. Together with reference TRBV15 and TRBJ1-5, the CDR3 gives the full variable domain: DAMVIQNPRYQVTQFGKPVTLSCSQTLNHNVMYWYQQKSSQAPKLLFHYYDKDFNNEADTPDNFQSRRPNTSFCFLDIRSPGLGDTAMYLCATSNRQGNQPQHFGDGTRLSIL.

This clone was counted only a few times. This sequence joins TRBV7-9 and TRBJ1-2; TRBD1 is a possible D gene (5 bases). CDR3 length: 15 residues. The germline CDR1 and CDR2 sequences are SEHNR and FQNEAQ (reference sequence). Trimming cost V 1 base and J 3 bases, with 12 bases left between them. The CDR3 bases are TGTGCCAGCAGCTTAGGTAAAGGGGAGGACTATGGCTACACCTTC. Translated: CASSLGKGEDYGYTF.

The V call is TRBV25-1, the J call TRBJ1-5; a possible D gene is TRBD1 (5 bases). The CDR3 runs 15 residues. Trimming shortened V by 4 bases and J by 3 bases, and 13 bases separated the two germline ends. From germline, CDR1 is MGHDK and CDR2 SYGVNS. In nucleotides, the CDR3 is TGTGCCAGCAGTGTTGGATCAGGGAACAATCAGCCCCAGCATTTT. It encodes CASSVGSGNNQPQHF. The complete variable domain, with remaining parts taken from reference TRBV25-1 and TRBJ1-5, reads EADIYQTPRYLVIGTGKKITLECSQTMGHDKMYWYQQDPGMELHLIHYSYGVNSTEKGDLSSESTVSRIRTEHFPLTLESARPSHTSQYLCASSVGSGNNQPQHFGDGTRLSIL.

A few counts support this clone. The chain employs TRBV7-3 and TRBJ1-1; no clear D gene. The CDR3 is 13 residues long. The V gene's germline CDR1 is SGHTA and CDR2 FQGTGA. V was pared by 5 bases and J by 3 bases, with 10 bases between. CDR3 sequence reads: CASSMNSDTEAFF. DNA of the CDR3: TGTGCCAGCAGCATGAACTCGGACACTGAAGCTTTCTTT.

The genes are TRBV6-5 and TRBJ1-1; unclear D gene. Trimming took 2 bases from V and 9 from J, leaving 10 bases between them. The CDR3 contains 12 residues. Germline V gene lookup returns CDR1 MNHEY and CDR2 SVGAGI. CDR3 in amino acids: CASSYVGSKAFF. CDR3 DNA sequence: TGTGCCAGCAGTTACGTCGGGTCGAAAGCTTTCTTT.

This chain connects TRBV7-9 to TRBJ1-1; TRBD1 agrees at 8 bases. Germline V gene sequence: CDR1 SEHNR, CDR2 FQNEAQ (reference sequence). The J segment lost 11 bases and the V segment lost 1 base, leaving 3 bases of the junction unmatched. The CDR3 covers 12 residues. The CDR3 protein is CASSLVDRVAFF. CDR3 coding DNA: TGTGCCAGCAGCTTAGTGGACAGGGTTGCTTTCTTT.

This clone has more than one count but fewer than ten. This chain links TRBV6-9 with TRBJ2-1; TRBD2 matches 7 bases. CDR1 and CDR2 (germline): MNHGY, SVAAGI. The CDR3 is 14 residues long. V shed 2 bases and J 7 bases; nucleotides not matched to a gene: 5. The CDR3 DNA sequence: TGTGCCAGCAGTTATGGCGGGAGTCAAAATGAGCAGTTCTTC. This translates into CASSYGGSQNEQFF.

The sample holds a few counts of this clone. The chain joins TRBV3-1 (or the pseudogene TRBV3-2) to TRBJ2-7; 7 bases align to TRBD1. V dropped 5 bases and J dropped 7; count of bases not matched to a gene: 11. The CDR3 runs 14 residues. Germline V gene sequence: CDR1 LGHDT, CDR2 YNNKEL (reference sequence). CDR3 residues: CASSKLRQGWEQYF. CDR3 coding DNA: TGTGCCAGCAGCAAACTACGACAGGGTTGGGAGCAGTACTTC.

The chain combines TRBV7-3 with TRBJ1-2; 8 nucleotides line up with TRBD1. CDR1 SGHTA and CDR2 FQGTGA come from the germline V gene. Losses at the gene ends were 1 base for V and 6 bases for J; bases not matched to a gene: 1. This CDR3 is built from 13 residues. The CDR3 DNA sequence: TGTGCCAGCAGCTTAATGGGACAGGATGGCTACACCTTC. This encodes CASSLMGQDGYTF.

Here the CDR3 DNA reads TGTGCCATCAGTGAGTCAGGGAGTTCTGGGGCCAACGTCCTGACTTTC. This codes for CAISESGSSGANVLTF. The chain links TRBV10-3 to TRBJ2-6; D possibly corresponds to TRBD2 (5 bases). This CDR3 has 16 amino acids. Germline lookup yields CDR1 ENHRY and CDR2 SYGVKD. The ends were cut back, 0 bases at V and 1 base at J, with 7 bases in the middle.

The rearrangement uses TRBV19 and TRBJ2-1, with TRBD2 matching 9 bases. Germline-derived CDR1 and CDR2 are LNHDA and SQIVND (reference sequence). J lost 0 bases, V lost 3 bases, and 9 bases had no gene match. The CDR3 consists of 18 residues. The CDR3 loop reads CASSIRLAGASSYNEQFF. The CDR3 DNA reads TGTGCCAGTAGTATCCGGTTAGCGGGGGCCAGCTCCTACAATGAGCAGTTCTTC.